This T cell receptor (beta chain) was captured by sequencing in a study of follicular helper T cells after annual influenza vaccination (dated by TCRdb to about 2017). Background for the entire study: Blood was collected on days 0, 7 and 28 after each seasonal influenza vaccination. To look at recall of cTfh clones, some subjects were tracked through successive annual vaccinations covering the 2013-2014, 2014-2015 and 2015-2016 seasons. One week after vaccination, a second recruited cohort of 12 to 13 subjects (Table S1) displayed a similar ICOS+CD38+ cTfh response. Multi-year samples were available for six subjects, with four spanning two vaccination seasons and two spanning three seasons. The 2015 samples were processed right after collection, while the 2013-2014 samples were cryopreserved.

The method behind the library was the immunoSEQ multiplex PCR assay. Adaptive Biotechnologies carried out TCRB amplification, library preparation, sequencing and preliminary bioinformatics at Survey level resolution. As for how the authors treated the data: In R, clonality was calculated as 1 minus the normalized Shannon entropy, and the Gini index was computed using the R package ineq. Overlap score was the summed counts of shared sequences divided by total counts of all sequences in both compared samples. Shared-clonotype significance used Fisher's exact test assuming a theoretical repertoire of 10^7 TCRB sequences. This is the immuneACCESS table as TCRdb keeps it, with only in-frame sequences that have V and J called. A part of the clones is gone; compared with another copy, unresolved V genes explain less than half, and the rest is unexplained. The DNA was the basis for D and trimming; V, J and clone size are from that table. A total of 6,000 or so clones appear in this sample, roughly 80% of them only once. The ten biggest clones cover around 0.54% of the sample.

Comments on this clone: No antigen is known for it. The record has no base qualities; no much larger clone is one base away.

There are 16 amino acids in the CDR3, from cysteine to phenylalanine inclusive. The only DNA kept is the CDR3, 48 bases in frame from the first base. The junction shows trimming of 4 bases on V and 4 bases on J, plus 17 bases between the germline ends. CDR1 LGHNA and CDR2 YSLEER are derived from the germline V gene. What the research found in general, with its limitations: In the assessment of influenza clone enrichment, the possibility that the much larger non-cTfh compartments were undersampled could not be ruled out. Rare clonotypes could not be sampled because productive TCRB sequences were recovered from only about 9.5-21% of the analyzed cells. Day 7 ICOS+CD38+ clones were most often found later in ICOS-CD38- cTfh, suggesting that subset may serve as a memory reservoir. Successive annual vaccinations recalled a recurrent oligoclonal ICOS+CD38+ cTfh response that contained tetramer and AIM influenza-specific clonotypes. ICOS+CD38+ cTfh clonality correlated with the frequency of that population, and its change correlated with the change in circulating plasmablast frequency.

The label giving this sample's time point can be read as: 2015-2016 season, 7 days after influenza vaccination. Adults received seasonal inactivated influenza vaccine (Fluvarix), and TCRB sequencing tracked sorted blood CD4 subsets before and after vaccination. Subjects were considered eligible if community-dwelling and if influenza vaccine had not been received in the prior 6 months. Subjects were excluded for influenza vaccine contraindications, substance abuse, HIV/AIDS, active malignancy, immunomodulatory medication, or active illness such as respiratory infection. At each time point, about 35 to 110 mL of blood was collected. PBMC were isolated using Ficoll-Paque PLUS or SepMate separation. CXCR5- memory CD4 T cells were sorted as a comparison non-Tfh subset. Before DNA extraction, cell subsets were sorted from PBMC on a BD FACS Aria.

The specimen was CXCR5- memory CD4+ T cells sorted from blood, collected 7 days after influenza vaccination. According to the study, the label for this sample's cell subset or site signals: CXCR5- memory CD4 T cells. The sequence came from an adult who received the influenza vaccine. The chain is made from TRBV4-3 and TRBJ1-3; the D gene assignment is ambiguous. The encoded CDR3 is CASSPEVGPRGNTIYF. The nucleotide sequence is TGCGCCAGCAGCCCCGAGGTCGGGCCAAGAGGAAACACCATATATTTT.